The 22 T cell receptor beta chains below were found in one sample sequenced in a study of blood T cell repertoires in COVID-19. Assay: immunoSEQ multiplex PCR; the TCRdb copy retains only in-frame clones and omits some. Of roughly 260,000 clones listed, about 88% were seen once; the top ten hold 2.1%. The sample comprised peripheral blood. Source of these receptors: a woman aged 40 to 49 who had recovered from COVID-19.

This clone occurred once. The rearrangement uses TRBV7-9 and TRBJ1-5, with 8 nucleotides matching TRBD1. The germline CDR1 and CDR2 sequences are SEHNR and FQNEAQ (reference sequence). The CDR3 has 16 amino acids. Trimming at V came to 1 base and at J to 0 bases, leaving 2 bases not matched to a gene. The CDR3 is CASSLGTGNSNQPQHF. The CDR3 coding sequence is TGTGCCAGCAGCTTAGGGACAGGGAATAGCAATCAGCCCCAGCATTTT.

V is TRBV7-8 and J is TRBJ2-3; D remains unclear. This CDR3 is 14 amino acids long. Trimming left V 1 base short and J 2 bases short, with 7 bases between. CDR1 SGHVS and CDR2 FQNEAQ come from the germline V gene. CDR3 nucleotides: TGTGCCAGCAGCTTAGACTACCCCACAGATACGCAGTATTTT. Protein sequence: CASSLDYPTDTQYF.

The rearrangement joins TRBV6-2 or TRBV6-3 to TRBJ2-2, with 8 bases that match TRBD1. CDR3 length: 16 residues. Per the germline V gene, CDR1 is MNHEY and CDR2 is SVGEGT. V was pared by 2 bases and J by 1 base, with 3 bases of the junction left unmatched. The CDR3, as DNA: TGTGCCAGCAGTTACCCCGGGACAGGGAACACCGGGGAGCTGTTTTTT. As protein: CASSYPGTGNTGELFF.

The CDR3 bases are TGTGCCAGCAGTCTGACAGGGGGGGAAAACACTGAAGCTTTCTTT. Translated: CASSLTGGENTEAFF. The V call is TRBV2, the J call TRBJ1-1, with 9 positions matching TRBD1. CDR3 size: 15 residues. Germline V lookup: CDR1 SNHLY, CDR2 FYNNEI. V trimming: 5 bases; J trimming: 2 bases; junction bases outside the gene matches: 6.

This chain links TRBV7-2 with TRBJ2-3; D is undetermined. Germline lookup yields CDR1 SGHTA and CDR2 FQGNSA. V was trimmed by 4 bases and J by 4 bases, leaving 9 bases between them. The CDR3 totals 13 residues. The CDR3 nucleotides read TGTGCCAGCAGCTCCCACCGGGCAGATACGCAGTATTTT. Protein sequence: CASSSHRADTQYF.

The genes are TRBV6-1 and TRBJ2-7, with 9 bases lining up with TRBD1. V trimming: 2 bases; J trimming: 2 bases; junction bases outside the gene matches: 1. Per germline, CDR1 MNHNS and CDR2 SASEGT. The CDR3 has 14 amino acids. In DNA, the CDR3 is TGTGCCAGCAGTGAAACAGGGGGCACCTACGAGCAGTACTTC. This encodes CASSETGGTYEQYF.

This clone was observed a handful of times. The chain has TRBV5-4 and TRBJ2-7, with D unresolved. This CDR3 contains 13 residues. Trimming stripped 1 base from V and 6 bases from J, with 11 bases between. Germline V gene sequence: CDR1 SGHNT, CDR2 YYREEE (reference sequence). CDR3 loop: CASSLFLASEQYF. The CDR3 region has the DNA TGTGCCAGCAGCTTGTTTTTAGCCAGCGAGCAGTACTTC.

The rearrangement links TRBV21-1 to TRBJ2-2; TRBD1, the table's D call, lacks a check against the DNA. TRBV21-1 is noted as a pseudogene. This CDR3 has 15 residues. CDR3 nucleotide sequence: TGTGCCAGCAGCTACCGGACAACTCACACCGGGGAGCTGTTTTTT. It yields the protein CASSYRTTHTGELFF.

This sequence joins TRBV5-1 and TRBJ1-5, with D possibly matching TRBD1 (5 bases). CDR1 and CDR2 (germline): SGHRS, YFSETQ. Trimming left V 9 bases short and J 1 base short, with 20 bases between. The CDR3 is 16 residues long. The CDR3 is CATKGYRVPSNQPQHF. CDR3 nucleotide sequence: TGCGCCACCAAGGGGTACAGAGTACCGAGCAATCAGCCCCAGCATTTT.

The chain links TRBV7-3 to TRBJ2-6; D uncertain. V lost 2 bases and J 0 bases, leaving 5 bases between the germline ends. Per germline, CDR1 SGHTA and CDR2 FQGTGA. The CDR3 covers 15 residues. CDR3: CASSLLGSGANVLTF. CDR3 bases: TGTGCCAGCAGCTTACTCGGCTCTGGGGCCAACGTCCTGACTTTC.

The chain couples TRBV3-1 (or the pseudogene TRBV3-2) to TRBJ1-6; D not certain. This CDR3 has 14 residues. Trimming pared 0 bases from V and 8 bases from J, leaving 8 bases between. Germline values: CDR1 LGHDT, CDR2 YNNKEL (reference sequence). For the CDR3, the DNA is TGTGCCAGCAGCCAAGATTCGAGGTATTCACCCCTCCACTTT. Encoded protein: CASSQDSRYSPLHF.

The genes are TRBV4-2 and TRBJ2-7; the match to TRBD1 covers 10 bases. The germline CDR1 and CDR2 sequences are LGHNA and YNFKEQ. V trimming: 0 bases; J trimming: 2 bases; junction bases outside the gene matches: 7. The CDR3 has 17 amino acids. Here the CDR3 reads CASSQDGAGTGAYEQYF. The CDR3 nucleotides read TGTGCCAGCAGCCAAGACGGCGCCGGGACAGGGGCCTACGAGCAGTACTTC.

The V and J genes are TRBV14 and TRBJ1-4, with unresolved D. CDR3 length: 16 residues. Germline V gives CDR1 SGHDN, CDR2 FVKESK. V shed 4 bases and J shed 7 bases, with 19 bases lying between them. CDR3 amino acids: CASSPQGRPWGEKLFF. CDR3 nucleotide sequence: TGTGCCAGCAGCCCGCAAGGGAGGCCGTGGGGTGAAAAACTGTTTTTT.

Comment on this clone: This CDR3 is also generated by other DNA sequences in the sample. The V call is TRBV3-1 (or the pseudogene TRBV3-2), the J call TRBJ2-1, with 12 nucleotides matching TRBD2. V was clipped by 1 base and J by 7 bases; unmatched bases: 2. CDR1 is LGHDT and CDR2 is YNNKEL in the germline V gene (reference sequence). The CDR3 is made up of 15 amino acids. The CDR3 is CASSQGLAGGNEQFF. DNA for the CDR3: TGTGCCAGCAGCCAAGGGCTAGCGGGAGGGAATGAGCAGTTCTTC.

The chain joins TRBV28 to TRBJ2-6, with D maybe TRBD1 (5 bases). This CDR3 region has 17 residues. Germline CDR1 is MDHEN and CDR2 is SYDVKM. Trimming pared 2 bases from V and 1 base from J, leaving 12 bases between. The CDR3 here is CASSLGAGRSGANVLTF. The DNA for the CDR3 is TGTGCCAGCAGTTTAGGGGCAGGAAGGTCTGGGGCCAACGTCCTGACTTTC.

The V gene is TRBV7-2, the J gene TRBJ2-7, with TRBD1 matching 7 bases. J was trimmed by 1 base and V by 5 bases; bases with no gene match: 11. Germline V lookup: CDR1 SGHTA, CDR2 FQGNSA. This CDR3 contains 16 residues. The CDR3 sequence: CASSATGQEPSYEQYF. As DNA, the CDR3 is TGTGCCAGCAGCGCCACTGGACAGGAGCCTTCCTACGAGCAGTACTTC.

The rearrangement joins TRBV7-3 to TRBJ2-5, with TRBD2 matching over 7 bases. CDR1 and CDR2 from the germline V gene are SGHTA and FQGTGA. Unmatched junction bases numbered 7, after V lost 2 bases and J lost 1 base. The CDR3 is made up of 16 amino acids. The CDR3 sequence is CASSLGTRGSQETQYF. CDR3 nucleotides: TGTGCCAGCAGCTTAGGGACGCGGGGGTCCCAAGAGACCCAGTACTTC.

The chain employs TRBV19 and TRBJ1-3, with a possible D match to TRBD1 (6 bases). CDR1 is LNHDA, CDR2 SQIVND, per germline (reference sequence). Trimming took off 6 bases at V and 0 bases at J, with 15 bases between the two ends. This CDR3 spans 16 amino acids. DNA of the CDR3: TGTGCCAGTAGGCTCTGGGACACGAGCTCTGGAAACACCATATATTTT. Translated: CASRLWDTSSGNTIYF.

A single count supports this clone. The chain links TRBV4-3 to TRBJ2-6; D call uncertain. Trimming stripped 0 bases from V and 4 bases from J, with 4 bases between. The V gene's germline CDR1 is LGHNA and CDR2 YSLEER. The CDR3 length is 14 residues. Here the CDR3 DNA reads TGCGCCAGCAGCCAAGAACAGGGGGCCAACGTCCTGACTTTC. Translation: CASSQEQGANVLTF.

This clone was seen only a few times. The chain links TRBV28 to TRBJ2-7, with D possibly TRBD2 on 5 matching bases. Between the trimmed V and J ends, which lost 7 bases and 4 bases, there was a span of 17 bases. There are 14 residues in the CDR3. Germline loops: CDR1 MDHEN, CDR2 SYDVKM. The DNA of the CDR3 is TGTGCCAGCACCCCTGGGCTAGCCGGGTACGAGCAGTACTTC. Amino acids: CASTPGLAGYEQYF. The whole variable domain, remainder taken from reference TRBV28 and TRBJ2-7, is DVKVTQSSRYLVKRTGEKVFLECVQDMDHENMFWYRQDPGLGLRLIYFSYDVKMKEKGDIPEGYSVSREKKERFSLILESASTNQTSMYLCASTPGLAGYEQYFGPGTRLTVT.

This clone was detected a few times. The chain joins TRBV27 to TRBJ2-1, with D possibly matching TRBD2 (5 bases). Trimming took 5 bases from V and 9 from J, leaving 11 bases between them. This CDR3 region has 12 residues. Germline V gene lookup returns CDR1 MNHEY and CDR2 SMNVEV (reference sequence). CDR3 residues: CASSPLAGEQFF. The CDR3 DNA sequence: TGTGCCAGCAGTCCCCTAGCCGGTGAGCAGTTCTTC.

This clone came up once. This rearrangement joins TRBV27 to TRBJ1-5; D might be TRBD1 (5 bases). V lost 3 bases to trimming and J lost 2 bases, with 8 bases between them. The CDR3 length is 14 residues. The germline V gene encodes CDR1 MNHEY and CDR2 SMNVEV (reference sequence). Here the CDR3 reads CASSFTGGNQPQHF. DNA for the CDR3: TGTGCCAGCAGTTTTACAGGAGGCAATCAGCCCCAGCATTTT.